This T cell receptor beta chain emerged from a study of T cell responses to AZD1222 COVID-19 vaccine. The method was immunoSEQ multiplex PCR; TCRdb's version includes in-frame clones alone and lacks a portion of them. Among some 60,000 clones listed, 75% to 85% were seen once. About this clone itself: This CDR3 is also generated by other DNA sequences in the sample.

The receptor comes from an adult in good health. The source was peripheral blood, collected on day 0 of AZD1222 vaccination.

DNA for the CDR3: TGTGCCAGCAGCTTGGGGCAGGGCAATTCACCCCTCCACTTT. It is translated as CASSLGQGNSPLHF. This rearrangement joins TRBV5-4 to TRBJ1-6, with D perhaps matching TRBD1 (5 bases). V lost 0 bases and J lost 7, with 8 bases in between. Germline V CDR1 and CDR2: SGHNT, YYREEE (reference sequence). CDR3 size: 14 residues.